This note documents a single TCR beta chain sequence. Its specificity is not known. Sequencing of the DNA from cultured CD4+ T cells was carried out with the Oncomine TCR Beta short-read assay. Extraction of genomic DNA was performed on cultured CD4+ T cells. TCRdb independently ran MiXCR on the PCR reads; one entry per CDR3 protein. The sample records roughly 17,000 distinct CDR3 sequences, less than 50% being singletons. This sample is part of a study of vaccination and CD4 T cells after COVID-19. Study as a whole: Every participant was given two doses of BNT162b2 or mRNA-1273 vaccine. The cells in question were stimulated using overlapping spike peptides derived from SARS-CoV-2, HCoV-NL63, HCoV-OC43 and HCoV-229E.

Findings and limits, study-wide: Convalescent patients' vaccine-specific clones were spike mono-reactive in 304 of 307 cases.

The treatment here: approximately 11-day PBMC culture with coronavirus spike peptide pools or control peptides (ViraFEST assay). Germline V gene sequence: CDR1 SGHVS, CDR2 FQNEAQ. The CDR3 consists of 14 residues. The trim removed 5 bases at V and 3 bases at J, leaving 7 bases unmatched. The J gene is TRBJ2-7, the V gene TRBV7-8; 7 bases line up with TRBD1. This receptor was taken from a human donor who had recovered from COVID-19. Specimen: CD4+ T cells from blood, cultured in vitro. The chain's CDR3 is CASSGRWDSYEQYF. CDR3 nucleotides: TGTGCCAGCAGCGGCCGGTGGGACAGCTACGAGCAGTACTTC.